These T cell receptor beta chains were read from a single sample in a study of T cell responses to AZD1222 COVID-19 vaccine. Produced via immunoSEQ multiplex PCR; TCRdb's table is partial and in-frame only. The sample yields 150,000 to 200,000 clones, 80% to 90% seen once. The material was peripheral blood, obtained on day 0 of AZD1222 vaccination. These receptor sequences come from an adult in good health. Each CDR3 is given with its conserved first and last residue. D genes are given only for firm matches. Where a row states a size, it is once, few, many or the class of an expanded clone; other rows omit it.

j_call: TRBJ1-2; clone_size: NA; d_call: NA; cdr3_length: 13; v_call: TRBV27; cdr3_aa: CASMGSSYYGYTF; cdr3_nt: TGTGCCAGCATGGGCAGCTCCTACTATGGCTACACCTTC
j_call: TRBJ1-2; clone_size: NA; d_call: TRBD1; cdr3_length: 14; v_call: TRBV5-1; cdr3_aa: CASSLEQGESGYTF; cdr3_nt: TGCGCCAGCAGCTTAGAACAGGGGGAGTCTGGCTACACCTTC
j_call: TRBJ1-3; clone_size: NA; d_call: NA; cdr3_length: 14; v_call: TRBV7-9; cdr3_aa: CASSLATSGNTIYF; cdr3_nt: TGTGCCAGCAGCTTAGCCACCTCTGGAAACACCATATATTTT
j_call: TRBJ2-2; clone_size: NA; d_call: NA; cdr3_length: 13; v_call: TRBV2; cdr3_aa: CASSEGVTGELFF; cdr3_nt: TGTGCCAGCAGTGAAGGGGTCACCGGGGAGCTGTTTTTT
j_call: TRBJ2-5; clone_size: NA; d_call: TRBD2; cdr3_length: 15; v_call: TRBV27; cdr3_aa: CASRGLAGDPETQYF; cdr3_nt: TGTGCCAGCAGGGGACTAGCGGGGGACCCAGAGACCCAGTACTTC
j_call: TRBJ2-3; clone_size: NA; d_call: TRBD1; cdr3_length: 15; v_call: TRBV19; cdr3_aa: CASIPETGKVDTQYF; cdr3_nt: TGTGCCAGTATCCCGGAGACAGGGAAGGTTGATACGCAGTATTTT
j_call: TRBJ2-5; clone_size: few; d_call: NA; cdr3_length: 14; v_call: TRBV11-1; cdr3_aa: CASSPTGRGETQYF; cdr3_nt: TGTGCCAGCAGCCCAACAGGGCGGGGCGAGACCCAGTACTTC
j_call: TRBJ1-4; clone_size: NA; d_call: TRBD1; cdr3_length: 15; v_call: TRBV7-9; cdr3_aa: CASSSGQGLGEKLFF; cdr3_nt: TGTGCCAGCAGCTCCGGACAGGGGTTGGGTGAAAAACTGTTTTTT
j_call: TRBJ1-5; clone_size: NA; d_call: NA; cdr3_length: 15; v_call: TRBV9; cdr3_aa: CASSLSPEGNQPQHF; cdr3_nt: TGTGCCAGCAGCCTAAGTCCAGAGGGCAATCAGCCCCAGCATTTT
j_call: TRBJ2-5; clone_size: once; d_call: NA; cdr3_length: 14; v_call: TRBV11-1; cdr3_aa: CASSSGQNQETQYF; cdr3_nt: TGTGCCAGCAGCTCCGGACAGAACCAAGAGACCCAGTACTTC
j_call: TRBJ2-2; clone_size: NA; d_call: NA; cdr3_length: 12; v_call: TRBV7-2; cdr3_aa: CASSFGVTELFF; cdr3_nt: TGTGCCAGCAGCTTCGGGGTTACGGAGCTGTTTTTT
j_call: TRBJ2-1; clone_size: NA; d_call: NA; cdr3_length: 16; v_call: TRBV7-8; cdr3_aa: CASSLESAGIYNEQFF; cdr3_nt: TGTGCCAGCAGCTTAGAGTCAGCAGGGATATACAATGAGCAGTTCTTC
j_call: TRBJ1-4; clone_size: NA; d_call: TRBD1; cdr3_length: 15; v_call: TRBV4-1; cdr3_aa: CASSQNSGGEEKLFF; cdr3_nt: TGCGCCAGCAGCCAAAACTCAGGGGGAGAGGAAAAACTGTTTTTT
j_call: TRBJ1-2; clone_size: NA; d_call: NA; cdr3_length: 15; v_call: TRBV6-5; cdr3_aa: CASSLSRTANYGYTF; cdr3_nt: TGTGCCAGCAGTTTGTCCCGGACAGCTAACTATGGCTACACCTTC
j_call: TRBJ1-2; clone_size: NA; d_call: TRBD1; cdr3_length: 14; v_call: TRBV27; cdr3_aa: CASSPGQGIYGYTF; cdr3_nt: TGTGCCAGCAGTCCGGGACAGGGTATTTATGGCTACACCTTC